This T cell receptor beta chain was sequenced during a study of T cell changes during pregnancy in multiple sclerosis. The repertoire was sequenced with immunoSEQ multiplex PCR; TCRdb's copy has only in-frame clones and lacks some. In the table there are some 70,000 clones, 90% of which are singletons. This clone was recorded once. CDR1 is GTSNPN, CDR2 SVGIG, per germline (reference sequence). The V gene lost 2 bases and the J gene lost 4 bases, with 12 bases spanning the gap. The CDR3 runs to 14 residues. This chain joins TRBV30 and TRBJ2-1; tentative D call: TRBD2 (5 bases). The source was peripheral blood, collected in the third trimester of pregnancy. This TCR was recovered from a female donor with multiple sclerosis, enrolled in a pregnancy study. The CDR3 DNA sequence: TGTGCCTGGAGTACGGGGAAAGGATACAATGAGCAGTTCTTC. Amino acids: CAWSTGKGYNEQFF.